The next 3 T cell receptor beta chains were all read from a single sample in a study of CD8+ T cells in alopecia areata (dated by TCRdb to 2016 to 2019). Receptors were amplified or captured by the immunoSEQ multiplex PCR assay. RNA was extracted from all samples and reverse transcribed into cDNA, which served as template for TCR sequencing. Entries here come from immuneACCESS through TCRdb and include only in-frame sequences with V and J called. Some clones fail to appear in such tables; in the studies checked, an unresolved V gene covers under half of the shortfall, and the cause of the remainder is unknown. This sample holds roughly 230,000 clones; less than 45% were observed only once. Together, the top ten hold around 2.8% of the sample. Interpreted using the paper, the treatment or condition label stands for: oral pan-JAK inhibitor, 5-10 mg twice daily. Source: CD4+ T cells sorted from blood, taken between weeks 36 and 40, from a patient treated with tofacitinib. The receptors were sampled from a human donor with alopecia areata.

This clone was seen more than once but under ten times. This chain connects TRBV27 to TRBJ1-2; D ambiguous. Germline V gene data show CDR1 as MNHEY and CDR2 as SMNVEV (reference sequence). The CDR3 has 15 amino acids. The ends were cut back, 2 bases at V and 4 bases at J, with 14 bases in the middle. This chain's CDR3 is CASSLTPRASYGYTF. CDR3 nucleotides: TGTGCCAGCAGTTTAACGCCGAGAGCCTCCTATGGCTACACCTTC.

The chain recombines TRBV15 with TRBJ2-1, with TRBD1 as a possible D gene (5 bases). Trimming stripped 0 bases from V and 10 bases from J, with 7 bases between. Germline loops: CDR1 LNHNV, CDR2 YYDKDF (reference sequence). The CDR3 runs to 12 residues. The CDR3 loop is CATSREGREQFF. The CDR3 coding sequence is TGTGCCACCAGCAGAGAGGGGCGAGAGCAGTTCTTC.

This clone was counted only a few times. V is TRBV28 and J is TRBJ1-2; no clear D. Per the germline V gene, CDR1 is MDHEN and CDR2 is SYDVKM. This CDR3 has 16 amino acids. V lost 4 bases to trimming and J lost 0 bases, with 15 bases between them. The CDR3 here is CASSSSWDLSNYGYTF. The CDR3 bases are TGTGCCAGCAGTTCCTCATGGGATCTATCTAACTATGGCTACACCTTC.